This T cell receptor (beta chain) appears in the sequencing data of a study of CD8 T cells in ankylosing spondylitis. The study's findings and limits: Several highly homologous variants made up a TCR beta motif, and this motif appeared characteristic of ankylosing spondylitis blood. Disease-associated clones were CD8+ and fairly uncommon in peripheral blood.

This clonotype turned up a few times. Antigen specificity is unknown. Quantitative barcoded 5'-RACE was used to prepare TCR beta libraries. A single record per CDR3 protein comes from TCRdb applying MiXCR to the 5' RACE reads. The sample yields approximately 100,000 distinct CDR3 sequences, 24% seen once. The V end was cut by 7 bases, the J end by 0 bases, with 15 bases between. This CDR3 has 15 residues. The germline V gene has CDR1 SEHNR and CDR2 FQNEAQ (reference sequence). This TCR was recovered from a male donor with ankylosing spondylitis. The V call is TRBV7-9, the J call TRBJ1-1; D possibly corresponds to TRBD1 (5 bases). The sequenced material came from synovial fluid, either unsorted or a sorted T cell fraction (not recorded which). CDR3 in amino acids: CASTLRGSLNTEAFF. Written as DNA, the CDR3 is TGTGCCAGCACCCTCCGGGGGTCTTTGAACACTGAAGCTTTCTTT. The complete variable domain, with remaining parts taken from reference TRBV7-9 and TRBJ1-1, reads DTGVSQNPRHKITKRGQNVTFRCDPISEHNRLYWYRQTLGQGPEFLTYFQNEAQLEKSRLLSDRFSAERPKGSFSTLEIQRTEQGDSAMYLCASTLRGSLNTEAFFGQGTRLTVV.